The T cell receptor (beta chain) described here comes from a study of control samples from healthy donors and cancer patients. Assay used: immunoSEQ multiplex PCR; TCRdb lists only in-frame clones, some missing. The table lists roughly 70,000 clones, approximately 87% of them singletons, with under 30% in the top ten. Germline V gives CDR1 KGHDR, CDR2 SFDVKD. Trimming took 4 bases from V and 6 from J, leaving 15 bases between them. The CDR3 loop spans 14 amino acids. The J gene is TRBJ2-7, the V gene TRBV24-1; D is tentatively TRBD1 or TRBD2 (5 bases each). This receptor was taken from a man between 45 and 60 years old in good health. Sequencing used blood. The CDR3 region is CATSETREIGEQYF. The CDR3 nucleotides read TGTGCCACCAGTGAGACCAGGGAGATCGGCGAGCAGTACTTC.